This T cell receptor beta chain was found in a study of CD8+CD57+ T cells in acquired aplastic anemia (dated by TCRdb to about 2018). Regarding the research as a whole: DNA extracted from sorted CD4+ and CD8+ cells had a mean of around 3 ug, with a range of roughly 0.19 to 27.4 ug. Mean read counts for healthy donor samples were about 10.8 million for CD4+ cells and roughly 12 million for CD8+ cells. Overall results and qualifications from the work: Between patients and healthy controls, no significant difference in CD8+ Simpson's diversity was found (P=0.060). About 30 CD8+ CDR3 sequences were found to be shared between patients and controls, but these sequences appeared to be highly expressed in patients and within the immunodominant clones of the patients.

This clonotype was counted many times. The specificity of this receptor is unknown. The sample holds no much larger clone one base away, and base qualities are not on file. Genomic DNA was used as template for profiling of TCR beta VDJ combinations and CDR3 sequences. An Illumina HiSeq 2000 was the platform used for TCR repertoire sequencing. As for how the authors treated the data: TRBV/TRBJ rearrangement plots, CDR3 size and DJ length profiles, and Simpson's diversity index were used to assess repertoires. The immunodominant clone was defined as the most abundant DNA sequence in deep sequencing data. CDR3 amino acid sequences were checked for sharing across subjects and were also compared against the VDJdb database and published repertoires. TCRdb reran the public reads through fastp at Q25 and MiXCR, keeping productive beta chains. Rows with a matching CDR3 protein are joined into one entry that keeps the most common DNA and genes. The V and J calls, along with clone size, are taken from TCRdb and not from the paper's own processing. The sample data list roughly 130,000 distinct CDR3 sequences, and around 50% of these were observed just once. The ten top clones hold 2% to 3% of the sample.

TCR repertoires of sorted CD4+ and CD8+ blood T cells from severe aplastic anemia patients and healthy subjects were deep-sequenced in the study. Ficoll-Paque density gradient centrifugation was used to isolate peripheral blood mononuclear cells. Before DNA was extracted, CD4+ and CD8+ T cells were sorted using either FACS or magnetic beads. This receptor was taken from a human donor in good health, serving as a control. Sample: sorted CD4+, CD8+, or CD8+CD57+ T cells (not recorded which) from PBMCs.

CDR3 protein: CASSQEAGYNEQFF. The sequence in DNA is TGTGCCAGCAGCCAAGAGGCAGGGTATAATGAGCAGTTCTTC. The rearranged segments are TRBV14 and TRBJ2-1, and possibly TRBD1, on 5 matching bases. Looking up the germline V gene yields CDR1 SGHDN and CDR2 FVKESK. Trimming takes 0 bases from V and 7 bases from J, and the germline ends sit 10 bases apart. The CDR3 starts with the cysteine, ends with the phenylalanine, and has 14 residues. The sequence is cut down to CDR3 DNA, 42 bases in frame from base 1.